This entry features one T cell receptor (beta chain) sequence. Its antigen remains unidentified. Samples underwent the assay at deep level. Produced via immunoSEQ multiplex PCR; TCRdb's table is partial and in-frame only. The table lists millions of clones, less than 95% of them singletons. This entry comes from a study of shared clonotypes between healthy human individuals. Study at large: A donor's plate count was three for CD4 naive and three for CD4 memory; CD8 naive had two and CD8 memory one. Points from the study as a whole: The represented genetic and exposure-history diversity was limited by the small number of donors. Memory subsets generally showed lower estimated richness than naive subsets.

Naive CD8 cells lacked CD45RO and underwent positive selection for CCR7, leaving out terminally differentiated effector memory CD45RA+ cells. This CDR3 has 16 amino acids. Germline-derived CDR1 and CDR2 are PRHDT and FYEKMQ (reference sequence). The ends lost 7 bases at V and 0 bases at J; junction bases unmatched: 9. The material sequenced was naive CD8+ T cells sorted from blood. The sequence came from a man aged 18 to 30 in good health. This chain uses TRBV13 with TRBJ1-3; 7 nucleotides align to TRBD1. As DNA, the CDR3 is TGTGCCAGCATGGGTCCCGGGACAGCCTCTGGAAACACCATATATTTT. This codes for CASMGPGTASGNTIYF.